Presented here are 20 T cell receptor beta chains from one specimen sequenced in a study of identical twins. TCRdb called the 5' RACE reads again in MiXCR, with one record for every CDR3 protein. The table records about 220,000 distinct CDR3 sequences, around 10% of them present only once. Sequencing input: memory (CD45RO+) T cells sorted from blood. The receptors shown here come from a woman aged 18-30 years in good health.

This chain uses TRBV9 with TRBJ2-7; TRBD2 matches 9 bases. The CDR3 contains 16 residues. With V trimmed by 3 bases and J by 2 bases, 9 bases remained unmatched. CDR1 and CDR2 from the germline V gene are SGDLS and YYNGEE. The DNA for the CDR3 is TGTGCCAGCAGCGACAAAGGACTAGCGCAGACCTACGAGCAGTACTTC. Its translation: CASSDKGLAQTYEQYF.

V and J are TRBV20-1 and TRBJ1-1, with TRBD1 as a possible D gene (6 bases). The CDR3 is 13 amino acids. In germline, CDR1 is DFQATT, CDR2 SNEGSKA (reference sequence). V was clipped by 5 bases and J by 0 bases, with 10 bases between them. The CDR3 nucleotides read TGCAGTGCTGAAGACAGGATGAACACTGAAGCTTTCTTT. Encoded protein: CSAEDRMNTEAFF.

This clonotype was seen a handful of times. The V call is TRBV5-1, the J call TRBJ1-1; D remains unclear. CDR3 length: 13 residues. V lost 4 bases, J lost 7 bases, and 14 bases lay in between. The germline gives CDR1 SGHRS, CDR2 YFSETQ. The CDR3 protein is CASSPNSVREAFF. The CDR3, as DNA: TGCGCCAGCAGCCCGAACTCTGTCCGTGAAGCTTTCTTT.

This clonotype was recorded at least ten times. This rearrangement joins TRBV5-5 to TRBJ2-1, with 10 nucleotides matching TRBD1. V dropped 4 bases and J dropped 8; count of bases not matched to a gene: 12. There are 16 residues in the CDR3. Germline loops: CDR1 SGHKS, CDR2 YYEKEE (reference sequence). The CDR3 sequence is CASSIRPGTGAYEQFF. The CDR3 DNA reads TGTGCCAGCAGCATCAGACCCGGGACAGGGGCTTATGAGCAGTTCTTC.

The chain carries TRBV21-1 and TRBJ2-1; TRBD2, the D gene given by the table, was not confirmed from the DNA. TRBV21-1 is classified as a pseudogene. CDR3 size: 19 residues. CDR3 residues: CASSSTGTSGASSYNEQFF. In DNA form, the CDR3 reads TGTGCCAGCAGCAGCACCGGGACTAGCGGGGCGAGCTCCTACAATGAGCAGTTCTTC.

This clonotype was found a few times. This chain uses TRBV29-1 with TRBJ1-1; D might be TRBD1 (5 bases). Per germline, CDR1 SQVTM and CDR2 ANQGSEA. This CDR3 comprises 14 residues. V shed 0 bases and J shed 4 bases, with 12 bases lying between them. The CDR3 spells CSVEEGSGGTEAFF. CDR3 nucleotides: TGCAGCGTTGAAGAAGGCTCCGGGGGCACTGAAGCTTTCTTT.

The chain links TRBV14 to TRBJ2-2; the D gene is possibly TRBD2 (5 bases). The CDR3 has 18 residues. Germline values: CDR1 SGHDN, CDR2 FVKESK. V was pared by 1 base and J by 2 bases, with 17 bases between. DNA of the CDR3: TGTGCCAGCAGCCAAGTCCGACCCGGTCGGGGAAACACCGGGGAGCTGTTTTTT. Amino acids: CASSQVRPGRGNTGELFF. Combining the CDR3 with reference TRBV14 and TRBJ2-2 gives the whole variable domain EAGVTQFPSHSVIEKGQTVTLRCDPISGHDNLYWYRRVMGKEIKFLLHFVKESKQDESGMPNNRFLAERTGGTYSTLKVQPAELEDSGVYFCASSQVRPGRGNTGELFFGEGSRLTVL.

This clonotype has a count of ten or more. This chain connects TRBV29-1 to TRBJ1-3, with 9 positions matching TRBD1. After removal of 6 bases from V and 2 bases from J, the junction contained 2 bases not matched to a gene. Germline values: CDR1 SQVTM, CDR2 ANQGSEA. The CDR3 contains 13 residues. The CDR3: CSVTGGPGNTIYF. DNA for the CDR3: TGCAGCGTCACAGGGGGCCCTGGAAACACCATATATTTT.

The table lists this clonotype with a few counts. This chain links TRBV18 with TRBJ1-6; 7 nucleotides line up with TRBD1. The CDR3 is 14 amino acids. Germline V gene data show CDR1 as KGHSH and CDR2 as LQKENI. Trimming at V came to 6 bases and at J to 10 bases, leaving 9 bases not matched to a gene. The CDR3 here is CASSDRPKNSPLHF. For the CDR3, the DNA is TGTGCCAGCTCGGACAGGCCGAAGAACTCACCCCTCCACTTT. Full variable domain (remainder filled in from reference TRBV18 and TRBJ1-6): NAGVMQNPRHLVRRRGQEARLRCSPMKGHSHVYWYRQLPEEGLKFMVYLQKENIIDESGMPKERFSAEFPKEGPSILRIQQVVRGDSAAYFCASSDRPKNSPLHFGNGTRLTVT.

The chain carries TRBV6-6 and TRBJ2-7; the D gene is possibly TRBD2 (5 bases). Per germline, CDR1 MNHNY and CDR2 SVGAGI (reference sequence). The V end lost 0 bases, the J end lost 6 bases, and 9 bases lay between the germline ends. The CDR3 extends over 13 amino acids. The CDR3 region has the DNA TGTGCCAGCAGTTACTCGAGGGTCGGCGAGCAGTACTTC. Translating gives CASSYSRVGEQYF.

This clonotype was detected a few times. The rearrangement joins TRBV5-1 to TRBJ1-1; TRBD1 matches 7 bases. The CDR3 covers 13 residues. V was clipped by 0 bases and J by 5 bases; unmatched bases: 1. Germline loops: CDR1 SGHRS, CDR2 YFSETQ. CDR3 residues: CASSLAGQTEAFF. The CDR3 DNA reads TGCGCCAGCAGCTTGGCGGGACAGACTGAAGCTTTCTTT. The variable domain in full, completed from reference TRBV5-1 and TRBJ1-1, reads KAGVTQTPRYLIKTRGQQVTLSCSPISGHRSVSWYQQTPGQGLQFLFEYFSETQRNKGNFPGRFSGRQFSNSRSEMNVSTLELGDSALYLCASSLAGQTEAFFGQGTRLTVV.

This clonotype occurred many times. The chain's CDR3 is CASSTSGGTDTQYF. The CDR3 DNA sequence: TGTGCCAGCAGCACTAGCGGGGGCACAGATACGCAGTATTTT. J is TRBJ2-3 and V is TRBV12-3 or TRBV12-4; 10 nucleotides match TRBD2. V shed 6 bases, J shed 1 base, and the junction held 1 base outside the gene matches. This CDR3 has 14 amino acids.

This chain joins TRBV4-2 and TRBJ1-3, with D possibly matching TRBD1 (6 bases). Between the trimmed V and J ends, which lost 3 bases and 0 bases, there was a span of 12 bases. CDR1 LGHNA and CDR2 YNFKEQ come from the germline V gene. The CDR3 runs to 16 residues. DNA of the CDR3: TGTGCCAGCAGCCAGGGATTCAGGGGCTCTGGAAACACCATATATTTT. This codes for CASSQGFRGSGNTIYF.

This clonotype was counted ten times or more. This chain links TRBV7-8 with TRBJ2-3, with 9 nucleotides matching TRBD1. CDR3 size: 15 residues. Germline V CDR1 and CDR2: SGHVS, FQNEAQ. V dropped 3 bases and J dropped 6; count of bases not matched to a gene: 7. CDR3 in DNA: TGTGCCAGCAGCTTTGGACAGGGGCATTCTGATACGCAGTATTTT. Its translation is CASSFGQGHSDTQYF.

This clonotype has a handful of counts. The chain combines TRBV9 with TRBJ1-4, with TRBD1 matching over 7 bases. Looked up from germline, CDR1 is SGDLS and CDR2 is YYNGEE. Germline trimming cut 2 bases from V and 4 bases from J; bases unmatched to any gene: 8. CDR3 length equals 16 residues. CDR3 nucleotides: TGTGCCAGCAGCGTGTCCCCGGGACAGCTTAATGAAAAACTGTTTTTT. It translates to CASSVSPGQLNEKLFF. Looking up the rest from reference TRBV9 and TRBJ1-4 gives the full variable domain: DSGVTQTPKHLITATGQRVTLRCSPRSGDLSVYWYQQSLDQGLQFLIQYYNGEERAKGNILERFSAQQFPDLHSELNLSSLELGDSALYFCASSVSPGQLNEKLFFGSGTQLSVL.

This clonotype has just a few counts. The chain joins TRBV2 to TRBJ2-7; D may match TRBD1 or TRBD2 (5 bases each). Germline values: CDR1 SNHLY, CDR2 FYNNEI. The CDR3 loop spans 14 amino acids. The CDR3 loop is CAGRQAANSYEQYF. The CDR3 DNA follows: TGTGCGGGGCGACAAGCGGCGAACTCCTACGAGCAGTACTTC.

This clonotype was detected many times. This rearrangement joins TRBV2 to TRBJ2-2; unclear D gene. Looked up from germline, CDR1 is SNHLY and CDR2 is FYNNEI. Trimming left V 5 bases short and J 6 bases short, with 13 bases between. CDR3 length: 14 residues. CDR3 sequence: CASSPITEAGELFF. The CDR3 DNA is TGTGCCAGCAGTCCTATTACAGAGGCCGGGGAGCTGTTTTTT.

V usage is TRBV7-8 and J usage is TRBJ2-2, with 10 positions matching TRBD2. CDR1 is SGHVS and CDR2 is FQNEAQ in the germline V gene. Trimming removed 7 bases from V and 7 bases from J; junction bases left unmatched: 9. This CDR3 comprises 15 residues. As DNA, the CDR3 is TGTGCCAGCACCCTTAGCGGGAGGCCGGGCGGGGAGCTGTTTTTT. Translating gives CASTLSGRPGGELFF.

This clonotype was counted at least ten times. The rearrangement joins TRBV18 to TRBJ2-1, with a possible D match to TRBD1 (6 bases). Germline CDR1 and CDR2: KGHSH and LQKENI. V shed 6 bases and J shed 10 bases, with 16 bases lying between them. The CDR3 runs 13 residues. The CDR3 DNA follows: TGTGCCAGCTCCCAATCGGACAGACCCGAGCAGTTCTTC. It codes for CASSQSDRPEQFF. The full variable domain, completed using reference TRBV18 and TRBJ2-1, is NAGVMQNPRHLVRRRGQEARLRCSPMKGHSHVYWYRQLPEEGLKFMVYLQKENIIDESGMPKERFSAEFPKEGPSILRIQQVVRGDSAAYFCASSQSDRPEQFFGPGTRLTVL.

The gene calls are TRBV7-3 and TRBJ2-1, with 7 bases fitting TRBD1. The CDR3 extends over 16 amino acids. V shed 0 bases and J 1 base; nucleotides not matched to a gene: 3. Looked up from germline, CDR1 is SGHTA and CDR2 is FQGTGA. In nucleotides, the CDR3 is TGTGCCAGCAGCTTAACCGGGACAGAGTCCTACAATGAGCAGTTCTTC. Encoded protein: CASSLTGTESYNEQFF.